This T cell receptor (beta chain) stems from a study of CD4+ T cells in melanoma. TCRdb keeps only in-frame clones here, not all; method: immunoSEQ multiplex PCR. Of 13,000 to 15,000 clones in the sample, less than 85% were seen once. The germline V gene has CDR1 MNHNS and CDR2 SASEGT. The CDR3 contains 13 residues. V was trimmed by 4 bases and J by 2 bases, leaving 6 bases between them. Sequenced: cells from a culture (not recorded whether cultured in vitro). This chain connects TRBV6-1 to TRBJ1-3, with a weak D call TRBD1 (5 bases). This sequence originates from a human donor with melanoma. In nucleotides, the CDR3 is TGTGCCAGCAGTGGGGGGGCTGGAAACACCATATATTTT. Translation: CASSGGAGNTIYF.